This T cell receptor beta chain came from a study of early T cells in non-severe SARS-CoV-2 infection. Findings and limits, study-wide: Matching results from VDJdb favored anti-spike CD8 responses, leaving private and CD4 specificities undetected.

Individual cDNA molecules received unique molecular identifiers. TCRdb re-called the 5' RACE reads with MiXCR, one entry per CDR3 protein. The sample holds some 34,000 distinct CDR3 sequences, approximately 4.6% seen once. Trimming stripped 3 bases from V and 0 bases from J, with 11 bases between. This CDR3 is 16 amino acids long. CDR1 is SEHNR, CDR2 FQNEAQ, per germline (reference sequence). This clonotype was seen only a few times. The antigen is unknown. Sequenced: whole blood. The source of this sequence is an adult who was a healthcare worker with PCR-confirmed SARS-CoV-2 infection or an uninfected control (not recorded which). This sequence joins TRBV7-9 and TRBJ1-4; a possible D gene is TRBD1 (5 bases). In DNA, the CDR3 is TGTGCCAGCAGCTTTGGGAAGGGGACAACTAATGAAAAACTGTTTTTT. Translation gives CASSFGKGTTNEKLFF.